This TCR beta chain was captured in a study of T cells in Graves' hyperthyroidism and ophthalmopathy. RNA transcripts were the template for amplifying TCR beta CDR3 regions. TCR CDR3 regions were first amplified by RT-PCR with HTBI primers. TCRdb ran MiXCR on the multiplex PCR reads and lists one entry per CDR3 protein. The sample has 370,000 or so distinct CDR3 sequences, roughly 14% seen once. The CDR3 contains 13 residues. J lost 4 bases, V lost 4 bases, and 5 bases had no gene match. Germline CDR1 and CDR2: GTSNPN and SVGIG (reference sequence). This clonotype has just a few counts. This TCR came from a man under 40 with Graves' hyperthyroidism that later progressed to Graves' ophthalmopathy. This chain links TRBV30 with TRBJ2-7; 9 bases are a match to TRBD2. The sample taken for sequencing was blood. The CDR3 coding sequence is TGTGCCTGGAAACGCGGGGGGGCTTACGAGCAGTACTTC. Protein sequence: CAWKRGGAYEQYF.